Listed below are T cell receptor beta chains from one sample, sequenced in a study of blood T cell repertoires in COVID-19. Method: immunoSEQ multiplex PCR; TCRdb's copy keeps in-frame clones and lacks some. The top ten clones hold 2% to 3% of a sample with 150,000 or so clones, approximately 86% of them seen once. The sample was peripheral blood. The receptors were gathered from a woman aged 70-85 years with acute or convalescent COVID-19. CDR3s include the opening cysteine and the closing phenylalanine or tryptophan. The D gene is left open where the match is weak. Rows give clone size only sometimes, using once, few, many, or a class for an expanded clone.

v_call: TRBV6-2/TRBV6-3
clone_size: -
d_call: -
j_call: TRBJ1-5
cdr3_aa: CASSYSGGARQPQHF
cdr3_nt: TGTGCCAGCAGTTACTCCGGGGGGGCGCGTCAGCCCCAGCATTTT

v_call: TRBV10-3
clone_size: -
d_call: TRBD1
j_call: TRBJ1-2
cdr3_aa: CAISESGGGDGYTF
cdr3_nt: TGTGCCATCAGTGAGTCAGGAGGGGGCGATGGCTACACCTTC

v_call: TRBV27
clone_size: -
d_call: TRBD1
j_call: TRBJ2-1
cdr3_aa: CASSRQGDSYNEQFF
cdr3_nt: TGTGCCAGCAGTAGACAGGGCGACTCCTACAATGAGCAGTTCTTC

v_call: TRBV28
clone_size: -
d_call: TRBD1
j_call: TRBJ1-2
cdr3_aa: CASSVDRDYGYTF
cdr3_nt: TGTGCCAGCAGTGTGGACAGGGACTATGGCTACACCTTC

v_call: TRBV18
clone_size: once
d_call: TRBD1
j_call: TRBJ1-1
cdr3_aa: CASSPNRGQTNTEAFF
cdr3_nt: TGTGCCAGCTCACCAAATAGGGGACAGACCAACACTGAAGCTTTCTTT

v_call: TRBV10-2
clone_size: -
d_call: TRBD1
j_call: TRBJ1-2
cdr3_aa: CASSPLRGQGYTF
cdr3_nt: TGCGCCAGTTCTCCCCTAAGGGGGCAAGGCTACACCTTC

v_call: TRBV19
clone_size: -
d_call: -
j_call: TRBJ1-6
cdr3_aa: CASTGLGSSYNSPLHF
cdr3_nt: TGTGCCAGTACAGGCCTGGGGAGCTCCTATAATTCACCCCTCCACTTT

v_call: TRBV6-5
clone_size: -
d_call: -
j_call: TRBJ2-7
cdr3_aa: CALTTPTYEQYF
cdr3_nt: TGTGCCCTCACTACCCCAACCTACGAGCAGTACTTC

v_call: TRBV6-5
clone_size: -
d_call: TRBD1
j_call: TRBJ1-2
cdr3_aa: CASRGDRGPNYGYTF
cdr3_nt: TGTGCCAGCAGGGGGGACAGGGGGCCTAACTATGGCTACACCTTC

v_call: TRBV19
clone_size: -
d_call: TRBD1
j_call: TRBJ2-5
cdr3_aa: CASSSTTGSQETQYF
cdr3_nt: TGTGCCAGTAGTTCTACGACAGGGTCCCAAGAGACCCAGTACTTC

v_call: TRBV7-9
clone_size: -
d_call: -
j_call: TRBJ1-1
cdr3_aa: CASTLTGNTEAFF
cdr3_nt: TGTGCCAGCACCCTAACGGGGAACACTGAAGCTTTCTTT

v_call: TRBV5-1
clone_size: -
d_call: TRBD2
j_call: TRBJ2-3
cdr3_aa: CASSPSSGTSRNSDTQYF
cdr3_nt: TGCGCCAGCAGTCCCAGTTCGGGGACTAGCCGGAATTCAGATACGCAGTATTTT

v_call: TRBV30
clone_size: -
d_call: TRBD2
j_call: TRBJ2-3
cdr3_aa: CAWSRGGTSTDTQYF
cdr3_nt: TGTGCCTGGAGTCGCGGGGGAACTAGCACAGATACGCAGTATTTT

v_call: TRBV18
clone_size: -
d_call: TRBD2
j_call: TRBJ2-3
cdr3_aa: CASSDTLAGPDTQYF
cdr3_nt: TGTGCCAGCTCAGATACCCTAGCGGGGCCAGATACGCAGTATTTT

v_call: TRBV30
clone_size: -
d_call: TRBD2
j_call: TRBJ2-7
cdr3_aa: CAWSRVAGTYEQYF
cdr3_nt: TGTGCCTGGAGTAGGGTAGCGGGGACCTACGAGCAGTACTTC

v_call: TRBV7-2
clone_size: -
d_call: TRBD1
j_call: TRBJ1-6
cdr3_aa: CASSSGQGVGNSPLHF
cdr3_nt: TGTGCCAGCAGCTCGGGACAGGGGGTTGGTAATTCACCCCTCCACTTT

v_call: TRBV2
clone_size: -
d_call: TRBD1
j_call: TRBJ1-4
cdr3_aa: CASREGAILTNEKLFF
cdr3_nt: TGTGCCAGCAGGGAGGGGGCGATTTTGACTAATGAAAAACTGTTTTTT

v_call: TRBV18
clone_size: -
d_call: -
j_call: TRBJ2-7
cdr3_aa: CASSPDSSYEQYF
cdr3_nt: TGTGCCAGCTCACCCGACAGCTCCTACGAGCAGTACTTC